This T cell receptor (beta chain) was identified during a study of blood T cells in healthy people across ages. Comment on this clonotype: Antigen unknown.

The V gene's germline CDR1 is DFQATT and CDR2 SNEGSKA (reference sequence). CDR3 length: 14 residues. The V gene lost 3 bases and the J gene lost 2 bases, with 13 bases spanning the gap. Next came a second PCR, run for roughly 6 to 11 cycles, which used a sample-barcoded 5' primer along with a J-beta primer mix. All cDNA molecules were each tagged by a template-switch adaptor with 12 random nucleotides. MiXCR, applied by TCRdb to the 5' RACE reads, yields one record per CDR3 protein. The sample carries 980,000 or so distinct CDR3 sequences, around 46% recorded once. Regarding the study as a whole: When one million T cells were used, diversity estimates were thought to be underestimates.

The source is a man between 25 and 39 years old in good health. Material for sequencing was blood. This sequence joins TRBV20-1 and TRBJ1-2, with D maybe TRBD1 (5 bases). The DNA for the CDR3 is TGCAGTGCTAGGGCGACAGCACTAAACTATGGCTACACCTTC. This translates into CSARATALNYGYTF.